This record concerns one TCR beta chain sequence. Its specificity is not known. This record belongs to a study of cytomegalovirus exposure and HLA in healthy donors. Whole-study findings and limits: Later work showed greater clonal expansion in HLA-associated TCR beta chains than in equally common others. TRBV6-2, TRBV6-3 and some other V segments were unresolvable in 87-base-pair reads. As confirmed in vitro, three CMV-associated chains were specific for CMV antigens.

These donors, healthy bone marrow donors, were studied. The CDR3 contains 13 residues. Germline V gives CDR1 LNHDA, CDR2 SQIVND (reference sequence). The germline V and J ends were trimmed by 6 bases and 3 bases, with 11 bases remaining between them. PCR involved 60 Vbeta and 13 Jbeta primers. The table came from immunoSEQ multiplex PCR; TCRdb's copy has only in-frame clones and leaves some out. There are 100,000 to 150,000 clones in the sample, with 2.2% held by the top ten. The sequence came from a man aged 35 to 55 in good health and CMV-seronegative. The V call is TRBV19, the J call TRBJ1-1; D uncertain. Specimen: PBMCs. The CDR3 loop reads CASRRTEDTEAFF. The DNA of the CDR3 is TGTGCCAGTAGAAGAACAGAAGACACTGAAGCTTTCTTT. The entire variable domain, with the rest obtained from reference TRBV19 and TRBJ1-1, is as follows: DGGITQSPKYLFRKEGQNVTLSCEQNLNHDAMYWYRQDPGQGLRLIYYSQIVNDFQKGDIAEGYSVSREKKESFPLTVTSAQKNPTAFYLCASRRTEDTEAFFGQGTRLTVV.